Reported below is one T cell receptor beta chain. CDR3 length: 15 residues. V lost 1 base and J lost 5, with 17 bases in between. Germline assignment: CDR1 DFQATT and CDR2 SNEGSKA (reference sequence). This specimen comes from a study of blood T cells in healthy people across ages. Primers used in a second PCR of about 6 to 11 cycles were a sample-barcoded 5' primer and a J-beta primer mix. Every single cDNA molecule received a tag from a template-switch adaptor with 12 random nucleotides. TCRdb reanalysed the 5' RACE reads using MiXCR and keeps one entry per CDR3 protein. The sample has roughly 1.5 million distinct CDR3 sequences; roughly 43% are singletons. Isolated PBMCs totaled at least 6.5 million in each sample.

V is TRBV20-1 and J is TRBJ1-2; D may be TRBD1 (6 bases). Material: blood. This clonotype originated in a woman under 30 in good health. The CDR3 protein is CSARGRTADLYGYTF. CDR3 nucleotides: TGCAGTGCTAGAGGCCGGACAGCGGACCTTTATGGCTACACCTTC.